This record looks at one T cell receptor (beta chain) sequence and its context. Its cognate antigen is unknown. Germline CDR1 and CDR2: GTSNPN and SVGIG (reference sequence). The CDR3 totals 13 residues. V was pared by 7 bases and J by 0 bases, with 12 bases between. The sample belongs to a study of shared clonotypes between healthy human individuals. Whole-study results and caveats: Non-shared clonotypes had lower generation probabilities than clonotypes shared by all four sorted-subset donors.

Generated by immunoSEQ multiplex PCR, the TCRdb table keeps only in-frame clones and is missing some. The table includes approximately 2.4 million clones, approximately 94% detected once. This sequence originates from a man between 18 and 29 years old in good health. Input material: naive CD4+ T cells sorted from blood. The subset was: CD45RA+ positively selected. This chain uses TRBV30 with TRBJ1-1; unclear D gene. CDR3 nucleotide sequence: TGTGCCTCGCTCCCCGACCTGAACACTGAAGCTTTCTTT. Translating gives CASLPDLNTEAFF.